The 26 T cell receptor beta chains given below trace back to one sample, sequenced in a study of OX40 agonist ivuxolimab in advanced cancers. Sequenced by immunoSEQ multiplex PCR; TCRdb stores in-frame clones only, minus some. The table shows under 50,000 clones, with around 88% occurring only once. This specimen was CD4+ or CD8+ T cells sorted from blood, taken in a trial of the OX40 agonist ivuxolimab. The receptors stem from an adult with an advanced solid tumor such as melanoma, head and neck, liver or kidney cancer.

The gene calls are TRBV7-8 and TRBJ1-2, with a weak D call TRBD1 (6 bases). The V gene's germline CDR1 is SGHVS and CDR2 FQNEAQ. The V gene lost 5 bases and the J gene lost 8 bases, with 27 bases spanning the gap. The CDR3 sequence is 17 residues long. The CDR3 here is CASSLSSGAGALEGYTF. DNA for the CDR3: TGTGCCAGCAGCCTTAGTAGCGGTGCGGGGGCCCTGGAGGGCTACACCTTC.

The chain carries TRBV11-2 and TRBJ2-7, with TRBD2 identical over 10 bases. V shed 4 bases, J shed 7 bases, and the junction held 10 bases outside the gene matches. The V gene's germline CDR1 is SGHAT and CDR2 FQNNGV. The CDR3 runs to 15 residues. The CDR3 DNA follows: TGTGCCAGCAGCTCCCCCAGCGGGGGGGCGTGGGAGCAGTACTTC. The encoded protein is CASSSPSGGAWEQYF.

The chain combines TRBV19 with TRBJ2-1, with D perhaps TRBD2 (6 bases). The V gene lost 3 bases and the J gene lost 5 bases, with 14 bases spanning the gap. CDR1 is LNHDA and CDR2 is SQIVND in the germline V gene (reference sequence). CDR3 size: 15 residues. The DNA of the CDR3 is TGTGCCAGTAGTATGGGGGGACGTACTCACAATGAGCAGTTCTTC. Amino acids: CASSMGGRTHNEQFF.

The chain recombines TRBV29-1 with TRBJ1-2; D is ambiguous. Trimming pared 6 bases from V and 1 base from J, leaving 12 bases between. The CDR3 totals 13 residues. CDR1 is SQVTM and CDR2 is ANQGSEA in the germline V gene. CDR3 sequence: CSVERKINYGYTF. The CDR3 DNA sequence: TGCAGCGTCGAAAGGAAAATTAACTATGGCTACACCTTC.

This chain connects TRBV11-2 to TRBJ1-2, with D possibly matching TRBD1 (5 bases). This CDR3 is 14 amino acids long. CDR1 is SGHAT and CDR2 is FQNNGV in the germline V gene. The V end lost 1 base, the J end lost 3 bases, and 9 bases lay between the germline ends. The CDR3 coding sequence is TGTGCCAGCAGCTTAGTCCAGGGCGACTATGGCTACACCTTC. It specifies CASSLVQGDYGYTF. Complete variable domain (other parts from reference TRBV11-2 and TRBJ1-2): EAGVAQSPRYKIIEKRQSVAFWCNPISGHATLYWYQQILGQGPKLLIQFQNNGVVDDSQLPKDRFSAERLKGVDSTLKIQPAKLEDSAVYLCASSLVQGDYGYTFGSGTRLTVV.

This clone was observed a few times. V gene TRBV19 combines with J gene TRBJ2-7, with 9 bases that match TRBD1. CDR1 is LNHDA and CDR2 is SQIVND in the germline V gene (reference sequence). The CDR3 is made up of 15 amino acids. Losses at the gene ends were 5 bases for V and 3 bases for J; bases not matched to a gene: 8. This CDR3 is CASSVGQGLRYEQYF. The CDR3, as DNA: TGTGCCAGTAGTGTGGGACAGGGTTTACGCTACGAGCAGTACTTC.

V usage is TRBV5-6 and J usage is TRBJ2-1, with D hard to call. With 0 bases removed from V and 2 bases from J, the gap between germline ends came to 12 bases. Germline CDR1 and CDR2: SGHDT and YYEEEE. This CDR3 has 16 residues. In nucleotides, the CDR3 is TGTGCCAGCAGCTTGGCCGTCGGGCCTGCCTACAATGAGCAGTTCTTC. This translates into CASSLAVGPAYNEQFF.

V is TRBV11-2 and J is TRBJ2-1; no reliable D call. The ends were cut back, 1 base at V and 4 bases at J, with 17 bases in the middle. The CDR3 spans 17 residues. Germline loops: CDR1 SGHAT, CDR2 FQNNGV. The CDR3 is CASSLGVLSGVYNEQFF. The CDR3 DNA is TGTGCCAGCAGCTTAGGGGTTTTATCGGGTGTTTACAATGAGCAGTTCTTC.

There are a few counts of this clone. This chain uses TRBV27 with TRBJ2-7; 7 positions agree with TRBD1. The CDR3 contains 14 residues. Germline V lookup: CDR1 MNHEY, CDR2 SMNVEV (reference sequence). The junction had 2 bases not matched to a gene; V was cut back by 3 bases and J by 0 bases. The CDR3 DNA reads TGTGCCAGCAGTTTTGGGACAGACTCCTACGAGCAGTACTTC. Amino acids: CASSFGTDSYEQYF.

The chain links TRBV29-1 to TRBJ1-2; D is uncertain. Trimming pared 2 bases from V and 7 bases from J, leaving 23 bases between. This CDR3 contains 16 residues. The germline V gene encodes CDR1 SQVTM and CDR2 ANQGSEA. This CDR3 reads CSVERHQREESVGYTF. Written as DNA, the CDR3 is TGCAGCGTTGAAAGGCACCAACGGGAGGAATCGGTTGGCTACACCTTC.

The rearrangement uses TRBV7-2 and TRBJ1-2; TRBD1 agrees at 7 bases. Germline V lookup: CDR1 SGHTA, CDR2 FQGNSA. This CDR3 is 17 amino acids long. The junction had 10 bases not matched to a gene; V was cut back by 1 base and J by 2 bases. CDR3 residues: CASSLVIRTGENYGYTF. The CDR3 DNA follows: TGTGCCAGCAGCTTAGTGATCCGGACAGGAGAGAACTATGGCTACACCTTC.

The rearrangement uses TRBV28 and TRBJ1-1; TRBD1 aligns across 8 bases. The CDR3 has 15 residues. V was clipped by 6 bases and J by 5 bases; unmatched bases: 11. Per germline, CDR1 MDHEN and CDR2 SYDVKM. The CDR3: CASRYPLQGATEAFF. For the CDR3, the DNA is TGTGCCAGCAGATACCCCCTCCAGGGGGCGACTGAAGCTTTCTTT.

The chain joins TRBV9 to TRBJ2-3; D ambiguous. Germline values: CDR1 SGDLS, CDR2 YYNGEE. CDR3 size: 16 residues. V was pared by 3 bases and J by 0 bases, with 14 bases between. CDR3 DNA sequence: TGTGCCAGCAGCGGTACCGGGCCCAGGAGCACAGATACGCAGTATTTT. This gives the protein CASSGTGPRSTDTQYF.

V and J are TRBV9 and TRBJ2-1; 9 nucleotides agree with TRBD2. Trimming removed 5 bases from V and 4 bases from J; junction bases left unmatched: 7. CDR3 size: 15 residues. Per germline, CDR1 SGDLS and CDR2 YYNGEE. The CDR3 nucleotides are TGTGCCAGCAGGGCGGGGGGGTCGAAGTACAATGAGCAGTTCTTC. Translated: CASRAGGSKYNEQFF.

V and J are TRBV7-3 and TRBJ1-1, with D possibly matching TRBD1 (5 bases). Germline assignment: CDR1 SGHTA and CDR2 FQGTGA. Trimming removed 2 bases at V and 6 bases at J, with 16 bases between. The CDR3 totals 15 residues. CDR3 bases: TGTGCCAGCAGCTTACGGGGGGGGTCCCCGGCTGAAGCTTTCTTT. Translated, it gives CASSLRGGSPAEAFF.

The table lists this clone with a count of one. The gene calls are TRBV18 and TRBJ2-5; D unclear. The closer fit of TRBJ2-7 to the DNA end suggests the J call may be wrong. CDR1 and CDR2 (germline): KGHSH, LQKENI. The CDR3 spans 15 residues. The CDR3 coding sequence is TGTGCCAGCTCACCGAAGGAAGGGCCGGTCGACGAGCAGTACTTC. Its translation: CASSPKEGPVDEQYF.

This clone showed up just once. The rearrangement uses TRBV5-8 and TRBJ1-1; TRBD1 might be the D (6 bases). The CDR3 length is 14 residues. From germline, CDR1 is SGHTS and CDR2 YDEGEE. Trimming cost V 4 bases and J 1 base, with 11 bases left between them. The CDR3 reads CASSATTGNTEAFF. The CDR3 bases are TGTGCCAGCAGCGCCACGACAGGGAACACTGAAGCTTTCTTT.

This chain connects TRBV15 to TRBJ2-1, with D unresolved. Trimming took 3 bases from V and 0 from J, leaving 9 bases between them. The germline CDR1 and CDR2 sequences are LNHNV and YYDKDF (reference sequence). The CDR3 is 15 amino acids. The CDR3 region has the DNA TGTGCCACCAGCAGCGTCAGGAGCTCCTACAATGAGCAGTTCTTC. Amino acid sequence: CATSSVRSSYNEQFF.

This clone was seen just once. V usage is TRBV11-1 and J usage is TRBJ1-6, with no clear D. This CDR3 has 12 amino acids. Germline values: CDR1 SGHAT, CDR2 FQDESV (reference sequence). V was pared by 8 bases and J by 9 bases, with 11 bases between. The DNA for the CDR3 is TGTGCCAGCTCACCAGTCGGTTCACCCCTCCACTTT. Encoded protein: CASSPVGSPLHF.

The genes are TRBV5-1 and TRBJ2-1; D unclear. V lost 2 bases to trimming and J lost 10 bases, with 7 bases between them. The CDR3 has 11 residues. In germline, CDR1 is SGHRS, CDR2 YFSETQ. This chain's CDR3 is CASSFEVEQFF. The CDR3 DNA reads as TGCGCCAGCAGCTTTGAAGTCGAGCAGTTCTTC.

The J gene is TRBJ1-5, the V gene TRBV9; D is unresolved. CDR1 SGDLS and CDR2 YYNGEE come from the germline V gene. The V and J ends lost 3 bases and 0 bases respectively, with 7 bases between them. This CDR3 has 14 residues. The CDR3 DNA sequence: TGTGCCAGCAGCGCCTTTAATAGCAATCAGCCCCAGCATTTT. Translated, it gives CASSAFNSNQPQHF. Full variable domain (rest looked up from reference TRBV9 and TRBJ1-5): DSGVTQTPKHLITATGQRVTLRCSPRSGDLSVYWYQQSLDQGLQFLIQYYNGEERAKGNILERFSAQQFPDLHSELNLSSLELGDSALYFCASSAFNSNQPQHFGDGTRLSIL.

The CDR3 region has the DNA TGCAGCGTTGCTCGCGGGTACTACAATGAGCAGTTCTTC. Translated, it gives CSVARGYYNEQFF. J is TRBJ2-1 and V is TRBV29-1; TRBD2 is a possible D gene (5 bases). Trimming removed 4 bases at V and 3 bases at J, with 10 bases between. The germline V gene encodes CDR1 SQVTM and CDR2 ANQGSEA. The CDR3 contains 13 residues.

This clone was observed a single time. V and J are TRBV28 and TRBJ2-7; 9 bases are a match to TRBD1. This CDR3 is built from 18 residues. With 5 bases clipped from V and 4 bases from J, the junction kept 18 bases outside the gene matches. The germline V gene encodes CDR1 MDHEN and CDR2 SYDVKM. The CDR3 here is CASSGSGQGRERKYEQYF. As DNA, the CDR3 is TGTGCCAGCAGTGGCTCGGGACAGGGTAGAGAGAGGAAATACGAGCAGTACTTC.

This rearrangement joins TRBV4-1 to TRBJ1-1; no reliable D call. This CDR3 region has 16 residues. CDR1 is MGHRA, CDR2 YSYEKL, per germline. The germline V and J ends were trimmed by 4 bases and 3 bases, with 18 bases remaining between them. CDR3 in DNA: TGCGCCAGCAGCCCCCTATTGCGTGGTGGTGACACTGAAGCTTTCTTT. Its translation is CASSPLLRGGDTEAFF.

DNA for the CDR3: TGTGCCAGCAGCCTCTGGACGGGCGAGCAGTACTTC. Protein: CASSLWTGEQYF. The rearrangement joins TRBV7-9 to TRBJ2-7; D is undetermined. Germline V gene sequence: CDR1 SEHNR, CDR2 FQNEAQ (reference sequence). The CDR3 totals 12 residues. The V end lost 5 bases, the J end lost 6 bases, and 11 bases lay between the germline ends.

The rearrangement joins TRBV21-1 to TRBJ2-1; TRBD2, the table's D call, was not compared with the DNA. TRBV21-1 is listed as a pseudogene. The CDR3 sequence is 19 residues long. For the CDR3, the DNA is TGTGCCAGCAGCATTAGCGGGAGACCGCATTCGAGCTCCTACAATGAGCAGTTCTTC. Its protein is CASSISGRPHSSSYNEQFF.